This T cell receptor (beta chain) is from a study of Ad26.COV2.S vaccination and SARS-CoV-2 variants. Study-level background: Donor got 5x10^10 or 1x10^11 viral particles of Ad26.COV2.S. Points from the study as a whole: In vaccinated individuals, spike-specific CD8+ and CD4+ T cell responses reportedly displayed substantial breadth. Recipients of vaccine and of placebo showed similar breadth of their non-spike TCR repertoires.

With respect to this clone: Its specificity is unknown.

Assay: immunoSEQ multiplex PCR; the TCRdb copy retains only in-frame clones and omits some. The sample has about 680,000 clones, 89% seen once. Treatment meaning: 15 to 20 received Ad26.COV2.S at low or high dose, single or two shots; about five received placebo; per-sample allocation not given. Sampling happened 63 days after the first vaccine or placebo injection. The vaccine delivered Wuhan-strain SARS-CoV-2 spike through an Ad26 vector. Germline assignment: CDR1 SGHTA and CDR2 FQGNSA. The CDR3 loop spans 12 amino acids. Between the trimmed V and J ends, which lost 1 base and 6 bases, there was a span of 7 bases.

The TCR comes from a person between 18 and 65 years old who received the Ad26.COV2.S COVID-19 vaccine or a placebo. The chain joins TRBV7-2 to TRBJ2-7; D gene ambiguous. Material: peripheral blood, obtained in a trial of Ad26.COV2.S vaccine versus placebo. For the CDR3, the DNA is TGTGCCAGCAGCTTAGTTGTGGGCGAGCAGTACTTC. Protein: CASSLVVGEQYF.